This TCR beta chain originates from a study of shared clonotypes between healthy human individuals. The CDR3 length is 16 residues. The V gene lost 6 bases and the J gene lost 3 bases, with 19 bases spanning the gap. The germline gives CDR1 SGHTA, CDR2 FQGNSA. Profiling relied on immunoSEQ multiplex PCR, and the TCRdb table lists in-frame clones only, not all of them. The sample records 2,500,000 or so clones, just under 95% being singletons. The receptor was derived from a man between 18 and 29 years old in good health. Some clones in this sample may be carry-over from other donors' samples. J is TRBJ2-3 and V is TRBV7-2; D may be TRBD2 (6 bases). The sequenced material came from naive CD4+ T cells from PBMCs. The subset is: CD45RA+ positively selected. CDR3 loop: CASRVGVGRGTDTQYF. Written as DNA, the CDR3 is TGTGCCAGCAGGGTGGGGGTCGGGAGAGGGACAGATACGCAGTATTTT.